This T cell receptor (beta chain) was captured by sequencing in a study of cytomegalovirus exposure and HLA in healthy donors. Study outcomes and limitations: Based on reports, TCR beta sequences accurately predicted HLA-A and HLA-B alleles for most subjects.

A note on this clone: Its antigen remains unknown.

The CDR3 totals 12 residues. The germline CDR1 and CDR2 sequences are KGHSH and LQKENI. Between the trimmed V and J ends, which lost 5 bases and 3 bases, there was a span of 8 bases. The PCR had 60 Vbeta and 13 Jbeta primers. The data were produced by immunoSEQ multiplex PCR, yet TCRdb's version contains in-frame clones alone and is incomplete. The data show about 180,000 clones, 81% seen once. The origin of this receptor is a woman between 18 and 29 years old in good health and CMV-seropositive. Sequenced material: PBMCs. The chain employs TRBV18 and TRBJ2-7; a possible D gene is TRBD1 (6 bases). CDR3 amino acids: CASSADSYEQYF. In nucleotides, the CDR3 is TGTGCCAGCTCAGCGGACAGCTACGAGCAGTACTTC.